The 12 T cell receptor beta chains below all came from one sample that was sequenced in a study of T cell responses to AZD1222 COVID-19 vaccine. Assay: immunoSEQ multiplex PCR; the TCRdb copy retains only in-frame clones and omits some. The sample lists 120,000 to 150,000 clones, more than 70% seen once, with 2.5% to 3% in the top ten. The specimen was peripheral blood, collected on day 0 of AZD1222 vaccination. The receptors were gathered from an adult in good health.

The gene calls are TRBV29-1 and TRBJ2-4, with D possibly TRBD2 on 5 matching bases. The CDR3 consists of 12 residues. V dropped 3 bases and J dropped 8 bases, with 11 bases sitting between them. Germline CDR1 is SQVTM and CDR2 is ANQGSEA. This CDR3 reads CSVEGPGDIQYF. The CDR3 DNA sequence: TGCAGCGTTGAGGGCCCCGGGGACATTCAGTACTTC.

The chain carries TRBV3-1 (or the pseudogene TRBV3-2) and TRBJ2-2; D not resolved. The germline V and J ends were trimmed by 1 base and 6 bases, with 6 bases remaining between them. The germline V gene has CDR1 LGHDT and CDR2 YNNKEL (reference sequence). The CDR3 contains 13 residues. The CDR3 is CASSQVMAGELFF. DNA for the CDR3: TGTGCCAGCAGCCAAGTAATGGCCGGGGAGCTGTTTTTT.

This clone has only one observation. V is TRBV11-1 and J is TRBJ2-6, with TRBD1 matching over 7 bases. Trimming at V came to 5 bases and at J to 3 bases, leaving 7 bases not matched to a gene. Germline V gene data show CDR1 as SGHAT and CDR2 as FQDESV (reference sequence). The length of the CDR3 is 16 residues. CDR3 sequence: CASSRSTGVGANVLTF. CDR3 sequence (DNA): TGTGCCAGCAGCCGGAGTACAGGGGTTGGGGCCAACGTCCTGACTTTC.

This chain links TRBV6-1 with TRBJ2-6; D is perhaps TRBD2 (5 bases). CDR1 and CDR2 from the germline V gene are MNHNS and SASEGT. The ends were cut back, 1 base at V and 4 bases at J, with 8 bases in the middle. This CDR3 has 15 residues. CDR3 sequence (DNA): TGTGCCAGCAGTGAAGGACTAACAGGGGCCAACGTCCTGACTTTC. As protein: CASSEGLTGANVLTF.

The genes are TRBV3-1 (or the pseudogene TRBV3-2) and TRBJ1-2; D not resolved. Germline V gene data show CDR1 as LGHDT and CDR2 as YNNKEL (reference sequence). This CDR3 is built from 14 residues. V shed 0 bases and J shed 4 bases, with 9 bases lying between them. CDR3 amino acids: CASSQDRFAYGYTF. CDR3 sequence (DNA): TGTGCCAGCAGCCAAGACCGGTTCGCCTATGGCTACACCTTC.

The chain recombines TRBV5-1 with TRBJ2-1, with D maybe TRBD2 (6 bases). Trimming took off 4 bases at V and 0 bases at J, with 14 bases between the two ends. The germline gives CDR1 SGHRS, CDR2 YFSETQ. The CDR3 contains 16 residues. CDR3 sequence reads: CASSDRESPSYNEQFF. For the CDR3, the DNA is TGCGCCAGCAGCGATCGGGAGTCCCCCTCCTACAATGAGCAGTTCTTC. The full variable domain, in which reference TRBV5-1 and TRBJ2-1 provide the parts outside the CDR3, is KAGVTQTPRYLIKTRGQQVTLSCSPISGHRSVSWYQQTPGQGLQFLFEYFSETQRNKGNFPGRFSGRQFSNSRSEMNVSTLELGDSALYLCASSDRESPSYNEQFFGPGTRLTVL.

CDR3 nucleotide sequence: TGTGCCAGTAAGCAGATTCCGGGACTAGCTCCACCCCGCTCCTACAATGAGCAGTTCTTC. It codes for CASKQIPGLAPPRSYNEQFF. This chain joins TRBV19 and TRBJ2-1; TRBD2 matches at 9 bases. The CDR3 consists of 20 residues. Germline CDR1 reads LNHDA; CDR2 reads SQIVND (reference sequence). With V trimmed by 7 bases and J by 0 bases, 19 bases remained unmatched.

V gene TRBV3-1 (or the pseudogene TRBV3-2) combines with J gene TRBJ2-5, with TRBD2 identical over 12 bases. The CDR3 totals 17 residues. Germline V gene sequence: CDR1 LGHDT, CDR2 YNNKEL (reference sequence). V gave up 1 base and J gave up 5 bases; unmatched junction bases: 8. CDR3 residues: CASSQVLAGGPLETQYF. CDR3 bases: TGTGCCAGCAGCCAAGTCCTAGCGGGGGGGCCTCTGGAGACCCAGTACTTC.

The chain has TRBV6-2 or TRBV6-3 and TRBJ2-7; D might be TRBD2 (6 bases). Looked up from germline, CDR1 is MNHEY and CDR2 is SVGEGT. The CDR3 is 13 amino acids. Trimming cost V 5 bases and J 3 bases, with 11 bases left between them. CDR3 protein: CASSGDFLYEQYF. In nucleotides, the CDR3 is TGTGCCAGCAGTGGGGACTTCCTCTACGAGCAGTACTTC.

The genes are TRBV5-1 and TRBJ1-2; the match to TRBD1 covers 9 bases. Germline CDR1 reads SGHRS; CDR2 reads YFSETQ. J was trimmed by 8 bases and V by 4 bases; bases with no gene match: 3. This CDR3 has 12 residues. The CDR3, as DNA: TGCGCCAGCAGCGAGGACAGGGGAGGCTACACCTTC. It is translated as CASSEDRGGYTF.

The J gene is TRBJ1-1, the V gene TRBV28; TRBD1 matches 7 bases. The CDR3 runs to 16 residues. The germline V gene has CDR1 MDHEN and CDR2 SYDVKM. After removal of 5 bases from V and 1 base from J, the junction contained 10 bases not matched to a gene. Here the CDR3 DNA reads TGTGCCAGCAGTGTCCCTTACCGGACAGGGAACACTGAAGCTTTCTTT. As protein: CASSVPYRTGNTEAFF.

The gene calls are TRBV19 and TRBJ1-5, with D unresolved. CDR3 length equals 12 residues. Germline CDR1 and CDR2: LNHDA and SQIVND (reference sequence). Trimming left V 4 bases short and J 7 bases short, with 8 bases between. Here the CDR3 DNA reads TGTGCCAGTAGTAAGTTTTCACAGCCCCAGCATTTT. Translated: CASSKFSQPQHF.